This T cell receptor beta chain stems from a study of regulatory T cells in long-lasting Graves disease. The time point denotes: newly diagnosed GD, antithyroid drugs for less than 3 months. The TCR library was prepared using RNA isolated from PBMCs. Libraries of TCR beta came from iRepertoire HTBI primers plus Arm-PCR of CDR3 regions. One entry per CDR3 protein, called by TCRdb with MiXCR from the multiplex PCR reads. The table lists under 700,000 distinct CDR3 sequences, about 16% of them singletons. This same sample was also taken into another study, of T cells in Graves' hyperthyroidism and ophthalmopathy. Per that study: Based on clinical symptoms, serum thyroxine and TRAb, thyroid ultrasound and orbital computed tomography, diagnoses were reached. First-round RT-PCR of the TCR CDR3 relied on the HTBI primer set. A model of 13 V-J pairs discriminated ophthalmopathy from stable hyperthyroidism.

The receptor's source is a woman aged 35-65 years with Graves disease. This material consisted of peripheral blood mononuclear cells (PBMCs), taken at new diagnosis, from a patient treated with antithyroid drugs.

CDR3 nucleotide sequence: TGTGCCAGTAGTATAGCGGGACAGGGGGTCCAGCCCCAGCATTTT. It encodes CASSIAGQGVQPQHF. This rearrangement joins TRBV19 to TRBJ1-5, with 11 bases fitting TRBD1. This CDR3 contains 15 residues. Germline V gene lookup returns CDR1 LNHDA and CDR2 SQIVND (reference sequence). J was trimmed by 7 bases and V by 1 base; bases with no gene match: 3.